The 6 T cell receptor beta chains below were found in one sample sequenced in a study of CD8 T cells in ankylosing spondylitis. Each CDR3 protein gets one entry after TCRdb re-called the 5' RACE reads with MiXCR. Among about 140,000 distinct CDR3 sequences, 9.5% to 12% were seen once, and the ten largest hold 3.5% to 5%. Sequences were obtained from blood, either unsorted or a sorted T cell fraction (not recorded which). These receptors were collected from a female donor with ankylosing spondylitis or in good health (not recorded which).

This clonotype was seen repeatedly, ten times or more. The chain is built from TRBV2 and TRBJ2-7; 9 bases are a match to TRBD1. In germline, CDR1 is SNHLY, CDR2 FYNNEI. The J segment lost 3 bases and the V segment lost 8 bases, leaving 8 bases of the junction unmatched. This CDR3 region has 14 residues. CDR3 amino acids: CASLRDRALYEQYF. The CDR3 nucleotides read TGTGCCAGCTTAAGGGACAGGGCCCTCTACGAGCAGTACTTC.

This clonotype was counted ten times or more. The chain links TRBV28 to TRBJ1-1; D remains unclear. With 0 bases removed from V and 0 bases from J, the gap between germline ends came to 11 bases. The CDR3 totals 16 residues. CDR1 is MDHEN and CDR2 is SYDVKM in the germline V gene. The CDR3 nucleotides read TGTGCCAGCAGTTTATGGGGCAGACCCATGAACACTGAAGCTTTCTTT. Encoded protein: CASSLWGRPMNTEAFF.

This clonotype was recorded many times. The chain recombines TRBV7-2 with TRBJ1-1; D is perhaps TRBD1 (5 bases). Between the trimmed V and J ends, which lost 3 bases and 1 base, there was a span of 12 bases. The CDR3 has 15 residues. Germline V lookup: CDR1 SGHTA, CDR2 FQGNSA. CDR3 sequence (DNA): TGTGCCAGCAGCTTGCTACCCGGGGGGAACACTGAAGCTTTCTTT. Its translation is CASSLLPGGNTEAFF. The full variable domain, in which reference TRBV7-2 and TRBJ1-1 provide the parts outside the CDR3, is GAGVSQSPSNKVTEKGKDVELRCDPISGHTALYWYRQSLGQGLEFLIYFQGNSAPDKSGLPSDRFSAERTGGSVSTLTIQRTQQEDSAVYLCASSLLPGGNTEAFFGQGTRLTVV.

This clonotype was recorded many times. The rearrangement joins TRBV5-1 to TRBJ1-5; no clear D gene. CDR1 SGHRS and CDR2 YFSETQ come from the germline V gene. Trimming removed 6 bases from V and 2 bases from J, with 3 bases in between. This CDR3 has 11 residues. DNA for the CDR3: TGCGCCAGCACCTGCAATCAGCCCCAGCATTTT. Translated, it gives CASTCNQPQHF.

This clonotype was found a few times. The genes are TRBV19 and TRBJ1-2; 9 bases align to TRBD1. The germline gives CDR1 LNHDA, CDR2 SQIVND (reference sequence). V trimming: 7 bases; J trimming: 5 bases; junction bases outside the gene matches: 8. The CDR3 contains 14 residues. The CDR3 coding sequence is TGTGCCAGTACCCCGACAGGGGGGACGTATGGCTACACCTTC. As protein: CASTPTGGTYGYTF.

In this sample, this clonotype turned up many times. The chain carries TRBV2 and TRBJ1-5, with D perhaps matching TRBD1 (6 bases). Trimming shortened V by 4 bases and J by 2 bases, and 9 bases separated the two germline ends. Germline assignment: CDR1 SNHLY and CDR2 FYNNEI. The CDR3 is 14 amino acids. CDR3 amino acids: CASSATGGNQPQHF. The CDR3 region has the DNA TGTGCCAGCAGTGCGACAGGAGGCAATCAGCCCCAGCATTTT.